This T cell receptor (beta chain) is from a study of CD8+ T cells in alopecia areata. Study-wide background: Recipient mice, approximately 7-10-week-old female C3H/HeJ animals, received skin from approximately 6-12-month-old C3H/HeJ graft donors with spontaneous alopecia.

After isolation, RNA underwent reverse transcription to generate cDNA as the sequencing template. Data came from immunoSEQ multiplex PCR; TCRdb stores just in-frame clones and leaves some out. The sample yields around 290,000 clones, without any singletons. Cell sorting was performed on pooled cutaneous lymph node cells with CD4, CD8alpha, NKG2D, NKG2ACE and other markers. Points on this clone: Its antigen remains unidentified. Mouse names are used for the genes. Coverage ceases 4 residues before the CDR3 finishes, and the germline J gene fills in the end.

This CDR3 contains 15 residues. CDR1 and CDR2 from the germline V gene are NNHDY and SYVADS. Whole-study results and caveats: Lesional scalp exceeded normal scalp in clonality, especially in alopecia totalis/universalis. Mice gave a clearer picture of TCR sharing than patients did, possibly for HLA-related reasons. Sequencing of scalp samples also includes resident alphabeta T cells from normal skin.

The receptor was derived from a C3H/HeJ mouse with alopecia areata. This line is of MHC haplotype H2-k. The source material was CD4+ T cells sorted from a lymph node. The chain uses TRBV13-3 and TRBJ1-1; 11 bases are a match to TRBD1. The CDR3 DNA, read in part, is TGTGCCAGCAGTGATGCGGGGGACAGGGGGGAA. Its translation is CASSDAGDRGE. The complete CDR3 protein is CASSDAGDRGEEVFF.